This T cell receptor (beta chain) was sequenced for a study of PD-1 blockade in classical Hodgkin lymphoma (dated by TCRdb to the early 2020s). About the investigation overall: Nivolumab dosing was 3 mg/kg intravenously every 2 weeks, continuing until either disease progression or unacceptable toxicity. A peripheral blood immune signature of response to PD-1 blockade in classical Hodgkin lymphoma was defined using TCR beta sequencing and CyTOF.

This clone was detected a few times. The antigen it binds to is not known. No much larger clone is present one base from it, and per-base qualities are unavailable. What the time point label conveys for this sample: cycle 2 day 1 (C2D1) of nivolumab. Every trial patient had relapsed after autologous stem cell transplantation, and cohorts A, B and C differed in prior brentuximab vedotin exposure. A total of around 60 patients with relapsed/refractory classical Hodgkin lymphoma made up the trial cohort, and each patient's best overall response was complete response, partial response or progressive disease. In the multi-cohort phase II CheckMate 205 trial, trial patients received single-agent nivolumab. An independent review committee assessed best overall response by applying the 2007 International Working Group response criteria. Trial PBMCs were collected immediately before nivolumab initiation (C1D1) and during therapy at cycle 2 day 1 and cycle 4 day 1. Peripheral blood was collected in 8 mL Vacutainer Cell Preparation Tubes, from which PBMCs were isolated by centrifugation and then cryopreserved.

Points the paper makes about the study in general: A significant rise by C4D1 was seen in CD4+ but not CD8+ TCR diversity (p=0.0027 vs p=0.16), with the rise being most apparent in complete responders (p=0.02). Newly diagnosed patients were reported to have lower baseline TCR diversity than healthy donors, and relapsed/refractory patients were reported to have lower baseline TCR diversity still. Among trial patients, those achieving complete response had baseline diversity similar to that of newly diagnosed patients, while diversity was significantly lower in partial responders and progressors. Only a single clinical trial cohort was studied, and what caused the repertoire differences, possibly disease activity or prior therapy, remained undefined. Lower diversity was seen in patients whose nivolumab began less than 1 year after ASCT, and these patients were left out of later analyses so that immune reconstitution would not confound the results.

The Qiagen DNeasy kit was used to extract genomic DNA both from unsorted PBMCs and from the negatively selected CD4+ and CD8+ fractions. Using primers that anneal to V and J segments, immunoSEQ multiplex PCR amplified the TCR beta CDR3 regions. Amplification bias was minimized using a synthetic immune receptor repertoire, and residual bias was removed computationally after sequencing. The study's own analysis went as follows. Repertoire diversity was quantified as the Shannon entropy index using custom Python scripts. The unsorted, CD4+ and CD8+ repertoires were each analyzed separately, with the exception of combined analyses, where CD4+ and CD8+ sequences were merged in silico. Clonal expansion was defined as at least a 2-fold frequency increase after treatment relative to C1D1, with a pseudocount of 0.5 for undetected baseline clones. Clones with 0 or 1 copy at C1D1 were defined as singleton clones, while clones with 2 or more copies were defined as non-singleton clones. Clones expanded in unsorted samples were labelled as CD4+, CD8+ or unknown by matching protein sequences in sorted samples from the same patient. Wilcoxon tests were applied to paired samples to test diversity changes from C1D1 to C4D1. Sourced from immuneACCESS, this table was stored by TCRdb with only in-frame sequences that have V and J called. A share of the clones is absent; for the studies checked, an unresolved V gene accounts for under half, and the remainder has no known explanation. V, J and clone size were drawn from that table, and D and trimming were deduced from the DNA. The table for this sample lists about 100,000 clones; 80% to 90% of them were counted only once. In total, the top ten clones hold 20% of the sample.

The origin of this receptor is a human donor with classical Hodgkin lymphoma. Sequenced here: peripheral blood mononuclear cells (PBMCs), sampled before the second cycle of nivolumab.

The DNA is TGTGCCAGCAGCTGGGTGGGGACGGAGAACAATCAGCCCCAGCATTTT. It codes for CASSWVGTENNQPQHF. The chain uses TRBV5-5 and TRBJ1-5; 5 matching bases give a weak D call of TRBD1. V is shortened by 3 bases, J by 3 bases, and the region joining them spans 16 bases. The CDR3, from cysteine to phenylalanine, totals 16 residues. The read is trimmed to its CDR3 DNA, 48 bases read in frame from base 1. As encoded in the germline V gene (reference sequence), CDR1 is SGHKS while CDR2 is YYEKEE.